The 21 T cell receptor beta chains reported below all come from one sample, sequenced in a study of CD4+ T cells in melanoma. The method was immunoSEQ multiplex PCR; TCRdb's version includes in-frame clones alone and lacks a portion of them. The data show 15,000 to 20,000 clones, around 77% seen once. The source material was cells from a culture (not recorded whether cultured in vitro). The receptor source for this set is a human donor with melanoma.

This clone was picked up one time. The genes are TRBV7-9 and TRBJ1-1, with no clear D. CDR3 length equals 15 residues. V shed 2 bases and J shed 1 base, with 11 bases lying between them. Germline V CDR1 and CDR2: SEHNR, FQNEAQ (reference sequence). The CDR3 protein is CASSLMRVENTEAFF. Written as DNA, the CDR3 is TGTGCCAGCAGCTTAATGCGGGTAGAGAACACTGAAGCTTTCTTT.

The rearrangement uses TRBV7-2 and TRBJ1-2; D gene ambiguous. The ends were cut back, 3 bases at V and 5 bases at J, with 10 bases in the middle. The CDR3 length is 13 residues. Germline V gene sequence: CDR1 SGHTA, CDR2 FQGNSA. DNA for the CDR3: TGTGCCAGCAGCTTGGGCTGGTCATATGGCTACACCTTC. Protein product: CASSLGWSYGYTF.

This sequence joins TRBV28 and TRBJ1-3; the D gene is possibly TRBD1 (5 bases). This CDR3 contains 19 residues. In germline, CDR1 is MDHEN, CDR2 SYDVKM. V was trimmed by 3 bases and J by 0 bases, leaving 21 bases between them. The CDR3 DNA follows: TGTGCCAGCAGTTTGGGACTACAAAACCGCCGACTCTCTGGAAACACCATATATTTT. This sequence encodes CASSLGLQNRRLSGNTIYF.

CDR3 nucleotide sequence: TGTGCCAGCAGTTCCTTGGGGAGGGGGAATTCACCCCTCCACTTT. Translated, it gives CASSSLGRGNSPLHF. V gene TRBV6-6 combines with J gene TRBJ1-6; D is perhaps TRBD1 (6 bases). Between the trimmed V and J ends, which lost 4 bases and 7 bases, there was a span of 14 bases. Per germline, CDR1 MNHNY and CDR2 SVGAGI (reference sequence). This CDR3 spans 15 amino acids.

The chain recombines TRBV7-9 with TRBJ1-6; D not certain. Per germline, CDR1 SEHNR and CDR2 FQNEAQ (reference sequence). V gave up 5 bases and J gave up 7 bases, with 6 bases separating them. The CDR3 has 12 amino acids. CDR3 region: CASSPRNSPLHF. For the CDR3, the DNA is TGTGCCAGCAGCCCCCGGAATTCACCCCTCCACTTT.

This clone was picked up a small number of times. The chain uses TRBV29-1 and TRBJ1-1; D is possibly TRBD1 (6 bases). Germline loops: CDR1 SQVTM, CDR2 ANQGSEA. This CDR3 region has 12 residues. The ends were cut back, 8 bases at V and 4 bases at J, with 14 bases in the middle. The CDR3 spells CSTAPGATEAFF. The CDR3 nucleotides are TGCAGCACAGCACCAGGGGCCACTGAAGCTTTCTTT.

The sample holds a few counts of this clone. This rearrangement joins TRBV7-7 to TRBJ2-1, with 7 bases lining up with TRBD1. CDR1 is SSHAT and CDR2 is FNYEAQ in the germline V gene (reference sequence). The CDR3 has 13 residues. The ends lost 5 bases at V and 9 bases at J; junction bases unmatched: 7. The CDR3 reads CASSRDSFGEQFF. CDR3 DNA sequence: TGTGCCAGCAGCCGGGACAGTTTCGGTGAGCAGTTCTTC. Full variable domain (rest looked up from reference TRBV7-7 and TRBJ2-1): GAGVSQSPRYKVTKRGQDVTLRCDPISSHATLYWYQQALGQGPEFLTYFNYEAQPDKSGLPSDRFSAERPEGSISTLTIQRTEQRDSAMYRCASSRDSFGEQFFGPGTRLTVL.

The V and J genes are TRBV19 and TRBJ2-3, with D possibly matching TRBD2 (7 bases). This CDR3 is 15 amino acids long. Trimming cost V 6 bases and J 4 bases, with 17 bases left between them. Germline lookup yields CDR1 LNHDA and CDR2 SQIVND (reference sequence). CDR3 DNA sequence: TGTGCCAGTAGGTGGCGGGGGCTTGAGGCAGATACGCAGTATTTT. Translation: CASRWRGLEADTQYF. The full variable domain, its missing parts supplied by reference TRBV19 and TRBJ2-3, is DGGITQSPKYLFRKEGQNVTLSCEQNLNHDAMYWYRQDPGQGLRLIYYSQIVNDFQKGDIAEGYSVSREKKESFPLTVTSAQKNPTAFYLCASRWRGLEADTQYFGPGTRLTVL.

The chain has TRBV19 and TRBJ1-1; D ambiguous. Trimming shortened V by 7 bases and J by 2 bases, and 23 bases separated the two germline ends. Germline loops: CDR1 LNHDA, CDR2 SQIVND (reference sequence). This CDR3 comprises 17 residues. CDR3 coding DNA: TGTGCCAGTAAAAAGGGAATATCCCTGGTGGGAAACACTGAAGCTTTCTTT. It yields the protein CASKKGISLVGNTEAFF.

The V gene is TRBV5-1, the J gene TRBJ2-3, with D perhaps matching TRBD1 (5 bases). Germline CDR1 SGHRS, CDR2 YFSETQ. V was clipped by 4 bases and J by 2 bases, with 14 bases between them. CDR3 length: 15 residues. The CDR3 protein is CASSPEGVLTDTQYF. DNA for the CDR3: TGCGCCAGCAGCCCCGAAGGGGTCCTCACAGATACGCAGTATTTT.

V gene TRBV4-1 combines with J gene TRBJ2-5; 12 bases align to TRBD2. The J segment lost 9 bases and the V segment lost 0 bases, leaving 14 bases of the junction unmatched. Germline lookup yields CDR1 MGHRA and CDR2 YSYEKL. The CDR3 is made up of 18 amino acids. The CDR3 sequence: CASSQDPGLAGILPPQYF. The CDR3 DNA sequence: TGCGCCAGCAGCCAAGATCCCGGACTAGCGGGAATACTACCCCCCCAGTACTTC.

The chain has TRBV4-1 and TRBJ2-4, with D perhaps matching TRBD2 (6 bases). Germline CDR1 reads MGHRA; CDR2 reads YSYEKL. CDR3 length: 15 residues. Trimming stripped 0 bases from V and 7 bases from J, with 13 bases between. CDR3 residues: CASSQDSGRYNIQYF. Written as DNA, the CDR3 is TGCGCCAGCAGCCAAGATTCAGGGAGGTATAACATTCAGTACTTC.

The chain uses TRBV11-3 and TRBJ2-1; 9 bases are shared with TRBD2. Per germline, CDR1 SGHNT and CDR2 YENEEA. V shed 4 bases and J 6 bases; nucleotides not matched to a gene: 7. This CDR3 is 15 amino acids long. For the CDR3, the DNA is TGTGCCAGCAGCTCGGACGGACTAGCGCCCAATGAGCAGTTCTTC. Amino acids: CASSSDGLAPNEQFF. The full variable domain, completed using reference TRBV11-3 and TRBJ2-1, is EAGVVQSPRYKIIEKKQPVAFWCNPISGHNTLYWYLQNLGQGPELLIRYENEEAVDDSQLPKDRFSAERLKGVDSTLKIQPAELGDSAVYLCASSSDGLAPNEQFFGPGTRLTVL.

The chain uses TRBV6-1 and TRBJ1-2, with 7 bases fitting TRBD1. Per the germline V gene, CDR1 is MNHNS and CDR2 is SASEGT. Germline trimming cut 6 bases from V and 4 bases from J; bases unmatched to any gene: 8. The CDR3 contains 14 residues. CDR3: CASSEGQRFYGYTF. CDR3 nucleotides: TGTGCCAGCAGCGAGGGACAGCGCTTCTATGGCTACACCTTC.

This clone was detected a few times. CDR3 coding DNA: TGCGCCAGCAGCCAAGTTTGGACTCGGAGCACTGAAGCTTTCTTT. It yields the protein CASSQVWTRSTEAFF. The chain recombines TRBV4-1 with TRBJ1-1; D call uncertain. The V and J ends lost 1 base and 4 bases respectively, with 13 bases between them. Germline V lookup: CDR1 MGHRA, CDR2 YSYEKL. This CDR3 spans 15 amino acids.

The chain has TRBV7-9 and TRBJ1-2; D not resolved. Per the germline V gene, CDR1 is SEHNR and CDR2 is FQNEAQ (reference sequence). The CDR3 is 13 amino acids. Trimming stripped 7 bases from V and 0 bases from J, with 9 bases between. The CDR3 region is CASTPGANYGYTF. CDR3 DNA: TGTGCCAGCACCCCGGGTGCTAACTATGGCTACACCTTC.

This chain joins TRBV5-4 and TRBJ1-3, with D hard to call. Germline V gene lookup returns CDR1 SGHNT and CDR2 YYREEE (reference sequence). The CDR3 covers 15 residues. V was shortened by 0 bases and J by 0 bases, with 7 bases between the two germline ends. The CDR3 DNA is TGTGCCAGCAGCTTGGGGCCAGCCTCTGGAAACACCATATATTTT. It encodes CASSLGPASGNTIYF.

This clone has just one count. This chain joins TRBV5-1 and TRBJ1-1, with a weak D call TRBD1 (5 bases). Germline lookup yields CDR1 SGHRS and CDR2 YFSETQ. This CDR3 region has 12 residues. V shed 5 bases and J shed 6 bases, with 11 bases lying between them. The DNA of the CDR3 is TGCGCCAGCAGATGGGACGGGGCTGAAGCTTTCTTT. This translates into CASRWDGAEAFF.

The chain employs TRBV19 and TRBJ1-3, with TRBD1 matching 12 bases. Per germline, CDR1 LNHDA and CDR2 SQIVND (reference sequence). The CDR3 has 16 amino acids. V shed 7 bases and J 1 base; nucleotides not matched to a gene: 5. Here the CDR3 DNA reads TGTGCCAGTATAGGGGACAGGGGGCAATCTGGAAACACCATATATTTT. Amino acid sequence: CASIGDRGQSGNTIYF. Complete variable domain (other parts from reference TRBV19 and TRBJ1-3): DGGITQSPKYLFRKEGQNVTLSCEQNLNHDAMYWYRQDPGQGLRLIYYSQIVNDFQKGDIAEGYSVSREKKESFPLTVTSAQKNPTAFYLCASIGDRGQSGNTIYFGEGSWLTVV.

The chain joins TRBV5-4 to TRBJ2-7; TRBD2 is a possible D gene (5 bases). The CDR3 sequence is 13 residues long. Germline CDR1 and CDR2: SGHNT and YYREEE (reference sequence). V gave up 1 base and J gave up 9 bases, with 14 bases separating them. CDR3 sequence (DNA): TGTGCCAGCAGCTTGTCCGGGAAGTTCGCGCAGTACTTC. This codes for CASSLSGKFAQYF.

V usage is TRBV5-4 and J usage is TRBJ2-3, with 11 bases that match TRBD1. This CDR3 region has 18 residues. Trimming cost V 0 bases and J 5 bases; bases outside gene matches: 11. Germline CDR1 SGHNT, CDR2 YYREEE (reference sequence). CDR3 amino acids: CASSLGAVWGQGEDTQYF. The CDR3 region has the DNA TGTGCCAGCAGCTTGGGGGCGGTATGGGGACAGGGGGAAGATACGCAGTATTTT.